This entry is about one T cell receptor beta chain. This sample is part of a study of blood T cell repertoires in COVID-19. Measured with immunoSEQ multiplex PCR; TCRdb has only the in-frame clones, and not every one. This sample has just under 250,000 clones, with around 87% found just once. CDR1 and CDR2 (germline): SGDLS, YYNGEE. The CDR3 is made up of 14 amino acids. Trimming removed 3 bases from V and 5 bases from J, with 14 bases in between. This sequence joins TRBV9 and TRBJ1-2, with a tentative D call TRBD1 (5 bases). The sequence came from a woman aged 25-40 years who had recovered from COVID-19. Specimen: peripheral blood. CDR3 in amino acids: CASSGAGTSYGYTF. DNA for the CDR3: TGTGCCAGCAGCGGGGCTGGGACTTCTTATGGCTACACCTTC.